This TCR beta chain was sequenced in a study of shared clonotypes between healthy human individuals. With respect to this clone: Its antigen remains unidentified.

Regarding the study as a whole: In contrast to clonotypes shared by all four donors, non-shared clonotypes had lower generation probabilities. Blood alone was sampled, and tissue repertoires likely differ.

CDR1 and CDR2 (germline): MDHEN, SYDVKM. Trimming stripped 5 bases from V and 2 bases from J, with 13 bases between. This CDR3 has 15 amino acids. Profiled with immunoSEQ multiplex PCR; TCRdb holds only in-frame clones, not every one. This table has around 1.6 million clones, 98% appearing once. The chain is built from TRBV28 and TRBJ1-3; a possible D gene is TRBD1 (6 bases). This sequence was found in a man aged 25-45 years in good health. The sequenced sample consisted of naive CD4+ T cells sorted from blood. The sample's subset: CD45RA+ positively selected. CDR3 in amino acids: CASSLSGVAGNTIYF. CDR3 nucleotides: TGTGCCAGCAGTCTTTCAGGGGTTGCTGGAAACACCATATATTTT.